The TCR beta chain described here comes from a study of T cell changes during pregnancy in multiple sclerosis. The protocol was immunoSEQ multiplex PCR, while the TCRdb copy is restricted to in-frame clones and leaves out a portion. The sample consists of about 80,000 clones, about 90% of them appearing once. CDR3 size: 15 residues. The junction had 6 bases not matched to a gene; V was cut back by 0 bases and J by 4 bases. The germline V gene encodes CDR1 SGDLS and CDR2 YYNGEE. The receptor was derived from a female donor with multiple sclerosis, enrolled in a pregnancy study. This chain links TRBV9 with TRBJ2-7; TRBD2 aligns across 8 bases. The input for sequencing was peripheral blood, taken before pregnancy. CDR3 residues: CASSVEDGRAYEQYF. CDR3 in DNA: TGTGCCAGCAGCGTAGAGGACGGGAGGGCTTACGAGCAGTACTTC.